One and the same sample provided the 9 T cell receptor beta chains below, sequenced in a study of human T cells and chemical hapten exposure. Using its own MiXCR run on the RACE reads, TCRdb lists one record per CDR3 protein. Of some 400,000 distinct CDR3 sequences detected, approximately 5% appear once; the ten largest clones hold under 3%. The sample's time point: patch test 1, 2 weeks after DPC sensitization. Treatment here: therapeutic diphenylcyclopropenone sensitization with weekly scalp DPC. The material was whole blood, obtained in connection with sensitization to the hapten diphenylcyclopropenone (DPC). These receptors originate from a woman aged 50 to 65 with alopecia areata. Some clones in this sample may be carry-over from other donors' samples.

This clonotype appeared many times. The chain is built from TRBV10-3 and TRBJ1-5, with D hard to call. Trimming removed 0 bases at V and 0 bases at J, with 6 bases between. The CDR3 is 15 residues long. Per germline, CDR1 ENHRY and CDR2 SYGVKD. CDR3 DNA sequence: TGTGCCATCAGTGAGTCCTCCCTTAGCAATCAGCCCCAGCATTTT. Translated, it gives CAISESSLSNQPQHF.

This clonotype was detected many times. The gene calls are TRBV4-3 and TRBJ2-3, with D maybe TRBD1 (6 bases). Germline CDR1 reads LGHNA; CDR2 reads YSLEER. V was shortened by 0 bases and J by 3 bases, with 13 bases between the two germline ends. The CDR3 extends over 16 amino acids. CDR3 region: CASSQESWGPTDTQYF. The DNA for the CDR3 is TGCGCCAGCAGCCAAGAAAGCTGGGGGCCAACAGATACGCAGTATTTT.

This chain joins TRBV20-1 and TRBJ2-7; 15 nucleotides match TRBD2. Germline loops: CDR1 DFQATT, CDR2 SNEGSKA (reference sequence). Trimming removed 3 bases from V and 0 bases from J; junction bases left unmatched: 9. The CDR3 totals 18 residues. The CDR3, as DNA: TGCAGTGCTAGTGACGGGACTAGCGGGGGGTCCCGCTCCTACGAGCAGTACTTC. Amino acids: CSASDGTSGGSRSYEQYF.

There are a few counts of this clonotype. This sequence joins TRBV5-1 and TRBJ2-3, with D perhaps matching TRBD2 (6 bases). Germline V gene sequence: CDR1 SGHRS, CDR2 YFSETQ. Trimming left V 5 bases short and J 1 base short, with 11 bases between. The CDR3 extends over 14 amino acids. The CDR3 here is CASRAASGTDTQYF. In DNA form, the CDR3 reads TGCGCCAGCAGGGCGGCTAGCGGCACAGATACGCAGTATTTT.

This clonotype was seen many times. The chain employs TRBV24-1 and TRBJ1-1, with 9 bases fitting TRBD1. The trim removed 2 bases at V and 11 bases at J, leaving 14 bases unmatched. Germline CDR1 is KGHDR and CDR2 is SFDVKD. CDR3 length: 16 residues. The CDR3 is CATSDSSPGTGIRAFF. The DNA of the CDR3 is TGTGCCACCAGTGATTCGAGTCCCGGGACAGGGATCCGGGCTTTCTTT.

This clonotype occurred many times. The gene calls are TRBV3-1 and TRBJ2-3, with D perhaps matching TRBD2 (6 bases). The V and J ends lost 2 bases and 3 bases respectively, with 21 bases between them. This CDR3 is 18 amino acids long. Germline assignment: CDR1 LGHDT and CDR2 YNNKEL (reference sequence). The CDR3 DNA is TGTGCCAGCAGCCAATCGGGGACGAGGAGGGCCGGGACAGATACGCAGTATTTT. It yields the protein CASSQSGTRRAGTDTQYF.

This clonotype was observed a handful of times. CDR3: CATSSPRTGGARSPLHF. CDR3 bases: TGTGCCACCAGCAGCCCAAGGACAGGGGGCGCGCGGTCACCCCTCCACTTT. The chain employs TRBV15 and TRBJ1-6, with 11 bases identical to TRBD1. CDR1 is LNHNV, CDR2 YYDKDF, per germline (reference sequence). CDR3 length: 17 residues. V was pared by 3 bases and J by 10 bases, with 11 bases of the junction left unmatched.

The V and J genes are TRBV19 and TRBJ2-7, with D perhaps matching TRBD2 (6 bases). V shed 2 bases and J shed 4 bases, with 9 bases lying between them. The CDR3 contains 13 residues. Germline V gene lookup returns CDR1 LNHDA and CDR2 SQIVND (reference sequence). CDR3 residues: CASSISAGYEQYF. In DNA form, the CDR3 reads TGTGCCAGTAGTATATCGGCGGGATACGAGCAGTACTTC.

In this sample, this clonotype turned up many times. The rearrangement joins TRBV27 to TRBJ1-1; the D is unclear. The CDR3 totals 15 residues. The germline V gene encodes CDR1 MNHEY and CDR2 SMNVEV (reference sequence). V gave up 5 bases and J gave up 0 bases, with 13 bases separating them. The CDR3 DNA follows: TGTGCCAGCAGTCCAAACCCTGCAATGAACACTGAAGCTTTCTTT. It translates to CASSPNPAMNTEAFF.